The entry that follows covers one TCR beta chain sequence. The antigen remains unidentified. The data are from a study of blood T cells in healthy people across ages. Study outcomes and limitations: Any conclusive comparison of naive versus antigen-experienced cells was prevented by using unsorted PBMCs. Nothing was known about donor CMV status, and this possibly confounded expanded clonotype changes.

The authors ran a second PCR of roughly 7 to 11 cycles using a sample-barcoded 5' primer and a J-beta primer mix. Each cDNA molecule was tagged by a template-switch adaptor that had 12 random nucleotides. TCRdb processed the 5' RACE reads anew with MiXCR; each CDR3 protein has one entry. This sample has 1.5 million to 2 million distinct CDR3 sequences; around half occur once, and the top ten carry less than 2.5%. Healthy Russian Caucasian donors spanned ages about 6 to 100 years. This CDR3 has 15 amino acids. The germline V gene encodes CDR1 SGHTA and CDR2 FQGNSA. The rearrangement links TRBV7-2 to TRBJ2-4, with 7 bases aligning to TRBD2. TRBJ2-7 matches the DNA end more closely, so the J call is doubtful. The TCR sequence derives from a woman aged 40 to 55 in good health. Material: blood. CDR3 bases: TGTGCCAGCAGCTTCTCCGACTGGACGGGGGGCGAGCAGTACTTC. This translates into CASSFSDWTGGEQYF.